The 26 T cell receptor beta chains below all came from one sample that was sequenced in a study of technical replicates of blood from a handful of donors. The protocol was immunoSEQ multiplex PCR, while the TCRdb copy is restricted to in-frame clones and leaves out a portion. The table includes some 63,000 clones, 87% detected once. Source material: PBMCs. These receptors were obtained from a human donor in good health. Some clones in this sample may be carry-over from other donors' samples.

The rearrangement joins TRBV5-1 to TRBJ1-1; TRBD1 matches at 7 bases. J was trimmed by 4 bases and V by 1 base; bases with no gene match: 7. The CDR3 spans 15 residues. CDR1 SGHRS and CDR2 YFSETQ come from the germline V gene. The CDR3 spells CASSLPQGLGTEAFF. The CDR3 bases are TGCGCCAGCAGCTTGCCACAGGGGTTAGGCACTGAAGCTTTCTTT. Complete variable domain (other parts from reference TRBV5-1 and TRBJ1-1): KAGVTQTPRYLIKTRGQQVTLSCSPISGHRSVSWYQQTPGQGLQFLFEYFSETQRNKGNFPGRFSGRQFSNSRSEMNVSTLELGDSALYLCASSLPQGLGTEAFFGQGTRLTVV.

The chain carries TRBV5-1 and TRBJ2-2, with TRBD2 matching over 8 bases. Trimming took 1 base from V and 1 from J; bases not matched to a gene: 3. There are 16 residues in the CDR3. CDR1 and CDR2 from the germline V gene are SGHRS and YFSETQ. CDR3 protein: CASSLLAGKNTGELFF. The CDR3 DNA reads TGCGCCAGCAGCTTGTTAGCGGGGAAGAACACCGGGGAGCTGTTTTTT.

V is TRBV7-2 and J is TRBJ2-7, with D unclear. CDR3 length: 13 residues. Germline V gene data show CDR1 as SGHTA and CDR2 as FQGNSA. The V gene lost 3 bases and the J gene lost 6 bases, with 12 bases spanning the gap. The CDR3 nucleotides are TGTGCCAGCAGCTTCCAACGTCTCGGCGAGCAGTACTTC. The encoded protein is CASSFQRLGEQYF. Full variable domain (outside the CDR3, taken from reference TRBV7-2 and TRBJ2-7): GAGVSQSPSNKVTEKGKDVELRCDPISGHTALYWYRQSLGQGLEFLIYFQGNSAPDKSGLPSDRFSAERTGGSVSTLTIQRTQQEDSAVYLCASSFQRLGEQYFGPGTRLTVT.

This rearrangement joins TRBV5-4 to TRBJ2-3; 8 bases are shared with TRBD2. The CDR3 totals 16 residues. CDR1 and CDR2 (germline): SGHNT, YYREEE (reference sequence). The trim removed 4 bases at V and 2 bases at J, leaving 9 bases unmatched. In DNA form, the CDR3 reads TGTGCCAGCAGCCCCCGCGTTAGCGGGGTCACAGATACGCAGTATTTT. Translating gives CASSPRVSGVTDTQYF.

The rearrangement uses TRBV20-1 and TRBJ2-3, with unresolved D. The CDR3 extends over 11 amino acids. V dropped 3 bases and J dropped 4 bases, with 5 bases sitting between them. Germline values: CDR1 DFQATT, CDR2 SNEGSKA (reference sequence). CDR3 amino acids: CSASRPDTQYF. The DNA for the CDR3 is TGCAGTGCTAGTCGTCCAGATACGCAGTATTTT.

The V call is TRBV7-9, the J call TRBJ2-5; D unresolved. The ends were cut back, 4 bases at V and 2 bases at J, with 8 bases in the middle. CDR1 SEHNR and CDR2 FQNEAQ come from the germline V gene (reference sequence). This CDR3 is built from 13 residues. The CDR3 nucleotides read TGTGCCAGCAGCTCTCAGAATCAAGAGACCCAGTACTTC. Translating gives CASSSQNQETQYF.

The chain combines TRBV30 with TRBJ1-1; the match to TRBD1 covers 8 bases. The junction had 6 bases not matched to a gene; V was cut back by 4 bases and J by 5 bases. The CDR3 contains 13 residues. The germline V gene has CDR1 GTSNPN and CDR2 SVGIG (reference sequence). The CDR3 spells CAWTTGGGTEAFF. Written as DNA, the CDR3 is TGTGCCTGGACCACAGGGGGAGGGACTGAAGCTTTCTTT.

The gene calls are TRBV30 and TRBJ1-6; the match to TRBD1 covers 8 bases. With V trimmed by 3 bases and J by 7 bases, 14 bases remained unmatched. The CDR3 contains 17 residues. Germline CDR1 and CDR2: GTSNPN and SVGIG (reference sequence). CDR3 residues: CAWSRIGQGLRNSPLHF. In DNA form, the CDR3 reads TGTGCCTGGAGCCGAATAGGACAGGGTTTAAGGAATTCACCCCTCCACTTT. The variable domain in full, with the rest retrieved from reference TRBV30 and TRBJ1-6, is SQTIHQWPATLVQPVGSPLSLECTVEGTSNPNLYWYRQAAGRGLQLLFYSVGIGQISSEVPQNLSASRPQDRQFILSSKKLLLSDSGFYLCAWSRIGQGLRNSPLHFGNGTRLTVT.

This clone has only one observation. This chain connects TRBV7-3 to TRBJ2-7, with D tentatively TRBD2 (6 bases). The V gene lost 4 bases and the J gene lost 5 bases, with 15 bases spanning the gap. Germline CDR1 reads SGHTA; CDR2 reads FQGTGA. The CDR3 contains 14 residues. Written as DNA, the CDR3 is TGTGCCAGCAGCTCTCCGGGACTCAGCCACGAGCAGTACTTC. This gives the protein CASSSPGLSHEQYF. Looking up the rest from reference TRBV7-3 and TRBJ2-7 gives the full variable domain: GAGVSQTPSNKVTEKGKYVELRCDPISGHTALYWYRQSLGQGPEFLIYFQGTGAADDSGLPNDRFFAVRPEGSVSTLKIQRTERGDSAVYLCASSSPGLSHEQYFGPGTRLTVT.

This chain uses TRBV9 with TRBJ2-3, with D maybe TRBD2 (5 bases). Germline CDR1 SGDLS, CDR2 YYNGEE. The CDR3 has 13 residues. V was cut by 3 bases and J by 4 bases, with 9 bases left in between. The CDR3 sequence is CASSDGVADTQYF. The CDR3 DNA reads as TGTGCCAGCAGCGACGGGGTGGCAGATACGCAGTATTTT.

The J gene is TRBJ2-1, the V gene TRBV2, with 7 positions matching TRBD2. After removal of 6 bases from V and 5 bases from J, the junction contained 7 bases not matched to a gene. This CDR3 is 14 amino acids long. The germline gives CDR1 SNHLY, CDR2 FYNNEI. The CDR3 DNA reads TGTGCCAGCAGCTCCCAAGCGGGGCACAATGAGCAGTTCTTC. Its translation is CASSSQAGHNEQFF.

The chain uses TRBV4-1 and TRBJ2-5; 10 nucleotides match TRBD1. The CDR3 is made up of 20 amino acids. With 2 bases clipped from V and 2 bases from J, the junction kept 17 bases outside the gene matches. Per germline, CDR1 MGHRA and CDR2 YSYEKL. CDR3 loop: CASSQPILRDRGFLQETQYF. In DNA form, the CDR3 reads TGCGCCAGCAGCCAACCGATACTCCGGGACAGGGGTTTCCTGCAAGAGACCCAGTACTTC.

V is TRBV19 and J is TRBJ1-6; 11 nucleotides line up with TRBD1. The germline CDR1 and CDR2 sequences are LNHDA and SQIVND (reference sequence). This CDR3 has 13 amino acids. V trimming: 6 bases; J trimming: 9 bases; junction bases outside the gene matches: 1. The CDR3 nucleotides are TGTGCCAGTAGGGGGACAGGGGGTTCACCCCTCCACTTT. Translating gives CASRGTGGSPLHF.

This sequence joins TRBV5-5 and TRBJ2-1; 7 positions agree with TRBD2. V lost 0 bases to trimming and J lost 6 bases; unmatched junction nucleotides: 3. There are 14 residues in the CDR3. Germline V lookup: CDR1 SGHKS, CDR2 YYEKEE (reference sequence). CDR3 bases: TGTGCCAGCAGCTTGGCCCTAGCGGTCAATGAGCAGTTCTTC. It translates to CASSLALAVNEQFF.

V is TRBV6-1 and J is TRBJ2-7; weak D call: TRBD1 (6 bases). The V end was cut by 7 bases, the J end by 1 base, with 14 bases between. Per germline, CDR1 MNHNS and CDR2 SASEGT. The CDR3 runs to 14 residues. CDR3 sequence: CASTRQARSYEQYF. CDR3 in DNA: TGTGCCAGCACCCGACAGGCTAGGTCCTACGAGCAGTACTTC.

CDR3 protein: CASSFRQGGYGYTF. The CDR3 DNA reads as TGCGCCAGCAGCTTCCGACAGGGGGGATATGGCTACACCTTC. The genes are TRBV5-1 and TRBJ1-2; TRBD1 aligns across 9 bases. This CDR3 spans 14 amino acids. V gave up 2 bases and J gave up 5 bases; unmatched junction bases: 4. CDR1 is SGHRS, CDR2 YFSETQ, per germline.

This clone was counted once. The chain joins TRBV28 to TRBJ2-2, with TRBD1 matching over 7 bases. The CDR3 covers 16 residues. After removal of 5 bases from V and 1 base from J, the junction contained 7 bases not matched to a gene. Germline values: CDR1 MDHEN, CDR2 SYDVKM. The DNA for the CDR3 is TGTGCCAGCAGTCAGACAGGGCGAAAGAACACCGGGGAGCTGTTTTTT. Encoded protein: CASSQTGRKNTGELFF.

The J gene is TRBJ1-2, the V gene TRBV10-2, with 7 bases aligning to TRBD1. From germline, CDR1 is WSHSY and CDR2 SAAADI. The CDR3 runs 13 residues. V dropped 6 bases and J dropped 2; count of bases not matched to a gene: 3. The CDR3 loop is CASRQGPNYGYTF. The CDR3 nucleotides read TGCGCCAGCAGACAGGGGCCCAACTATGGCTACACCTTC.

This chain links TRBV30 with TRBJ1-2; the match to TRBD1 covers 8 bases. Germline V CDR1 and CDR2: GTSNPN, SVGIG (reference sequence). The CDR3 loop spans 17 amino acids. V trimming: 7 bases; J trimming: 0 bases; junction bases outside the gene matches: 16. The CDR3 here is CAYLTGTGHSTNYGYTF. CDR3 coding DNA: TGTGCCTACCTGACCGGGACAGGCCACAGCACTAACTATGGCTACACCTTC.

V is TRBV2 and J is TRBJ2-7, with D perhaps TRBD2 (7 bases). V lost 7 bases and J lost 4, with 17 bases in between. In germline, CDR1 is SNHLY, CDR2 FYNNEI. This CDR3 spans 14 amino acids. In DNA form, the CDR3 reads TGTGCCAGCACGAGATGGGGGGGGCCGTACGAGCAGTACTTC. Protein product: CASTRWGGPYEQYF.

The chain links TRBV19 to TRBJ1-1, with a possible D match to TRBD1 (6 bases). V shed 1 base and J shed 3 bases, with 12 bases lying between them. Per germline, CDR1 LNHDA and CDR2 SQIVND (reference sequence). There are 15 residues in the CDR3. The CDR3: CASSIVGGRDTEAFF. The CDR3 nucleotides are TGTGCCAGTAGTATAGTGGGGGGGCGGGACACTGAAGCTTTCTTT.

This clone was counted a single time. The CDR3 reads CASRPGLAGSSEQFF. The CDR3 nucleotides are TGTGCCAGCAGACCGGGACTAGCGGGGAGTAGTGAGCAGTTCTTC. The rearrangement uses TRBV6-6 and TRBJ2-1; 13 bases line up with TRBD2. With 6 bases clipped from V and 9 bases from J, the junction kept 8 bases outside the gene matches. Per germline, CDR1 MNHNY and CDR2 SVGAGI (reference sequence). This CDR3 spans 15 amino acids.

This clone was detected once. This rearrangement joins TRBV7-9 to TRBJ2-7; D is perhaps TRBD2 (6 bases). The V gene lost 3 bases and the J gene lost 4 bases, with 22 bases spanning the gap. The length of the CDR3 is 17 residues. Germline-derived CDR1 and CDR2 are SEHNR and FQNEAQ (reference sequence). CDR3: CASSFGAGSEGRYEQYF. CDR3 DNA: TGTGCCAGCAGCTTCGGTGCGGGAAGCGAAGGCCGTTACGAGCAGTACTTC.

J is TRBJ1-1 and V is TRBV19; a weak D match, TRBD1 (6 bases). Germline lookup yields CDR1 LNHDA and CDR2 SQIVND (reference sequence). This CDR3 contains 12 residues. With 4 bases removed from V and 5 bases from J, the gap between germline ends came to 8 bases. The CDR3 DNA reads as TGTGCCAGTAGTACAGGGGCTACTGAAGCTTTCTTT. Translated, it gives CASSTGATEAFF. Variable domain in full (rest from reference TRBV19 and TRBJ1-1): DGGITQSPKYLFRKEGQNVTLSCEQNLNHDAMYWYRQDPGQGLRLIYYSQIVNDFQKGDIAEGYSVSREKKESFPLTVTSAQKNPTAFYLCASSTGATEAFFGQGTRLTVV.

The chain combines TRBV7-2 with TRBJ1-6; D remains unclear. This CDR3 has 14 amino acids. V was clipped by 4 bases and J by 6 bases, with 10 bases between them. Germline V gives CDR1 SGHTA, CDR2 FQGNSA. CDR3 protein: CASSSDPINSPLHF. DNA for the CDR3: TGTGCCAGCAGCTCCGATCCTATTAATTCACCCCTCCACTTT.

The chain has TRBV4-2 and TRBJ1-2; no definite D call. Between the trimmed V and J ends, which lost 4 bases and 7 bases, there was a span of 22 bases. Germline V lookup: CDR1 LGHNA, CDR2 YNFKEQ. There are 16 residues in the CDR3. In DNA, the CDR3 is TGTGCCAGCAGCCGCCAAGCATGGGGATTTGAGGGTGGCTACACCTTC. Translation gives CASSRQAWGFEGGYTF.